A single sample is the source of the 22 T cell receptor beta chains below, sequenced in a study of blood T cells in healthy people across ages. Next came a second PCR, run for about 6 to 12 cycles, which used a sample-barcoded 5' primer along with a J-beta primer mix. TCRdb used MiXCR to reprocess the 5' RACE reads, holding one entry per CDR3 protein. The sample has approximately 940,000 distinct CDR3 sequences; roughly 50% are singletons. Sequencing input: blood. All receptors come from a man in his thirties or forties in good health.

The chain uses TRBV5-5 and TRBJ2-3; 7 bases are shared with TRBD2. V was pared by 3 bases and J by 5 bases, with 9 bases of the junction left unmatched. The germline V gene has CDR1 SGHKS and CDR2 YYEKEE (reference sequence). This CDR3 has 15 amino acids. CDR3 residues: CASSSLGGGGDTQYF. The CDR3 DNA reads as TGTGCCAGCAGCTCCCTGGGGGGGGGTGGAGATACGCAGTATTTT.

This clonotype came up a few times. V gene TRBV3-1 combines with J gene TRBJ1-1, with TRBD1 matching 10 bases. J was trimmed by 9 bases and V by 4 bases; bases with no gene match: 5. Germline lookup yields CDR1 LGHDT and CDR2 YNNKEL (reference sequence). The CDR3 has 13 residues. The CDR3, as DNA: TGTGCCAGCAGCCGGGACAGGGGAGTTAAAGCTTTCTTT. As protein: CASSRDRGVKAFF. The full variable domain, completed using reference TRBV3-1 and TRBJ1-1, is DTAVSQTPKYLVTQMGNDKSIKCEQNLGHDTMYWYKQDSKKFLKIMFSYNNKELIINETVPNRFSPKSPDKAHLNLHINSLELGDSAVYFCASSRDRGVKAFFGQGTRLTVV.

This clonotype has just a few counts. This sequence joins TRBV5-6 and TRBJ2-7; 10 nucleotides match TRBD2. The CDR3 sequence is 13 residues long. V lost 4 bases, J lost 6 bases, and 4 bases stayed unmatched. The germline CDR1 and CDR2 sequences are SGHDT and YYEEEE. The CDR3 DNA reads TGTGCCAGCAGCCCCGGGACTAGCGTCGAGCAGTACTTC. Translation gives CASSPGTSVEQYF.

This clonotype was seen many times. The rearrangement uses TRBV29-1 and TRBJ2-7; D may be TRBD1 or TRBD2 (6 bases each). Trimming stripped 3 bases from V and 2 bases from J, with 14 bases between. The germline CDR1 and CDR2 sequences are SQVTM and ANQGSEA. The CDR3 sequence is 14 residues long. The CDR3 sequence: CSVDRGLWPYEQYF. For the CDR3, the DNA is TGCAGCGTTGACAGGGGACTTTGGCCCTACGAGCAGTACTTC.

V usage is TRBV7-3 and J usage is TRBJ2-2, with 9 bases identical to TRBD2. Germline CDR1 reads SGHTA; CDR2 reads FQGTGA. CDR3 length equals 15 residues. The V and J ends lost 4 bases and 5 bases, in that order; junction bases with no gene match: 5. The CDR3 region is CASSWTSEGTGELFF. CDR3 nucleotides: TGTGCCAGCAGCTGGACTAGCGAAGGGACCGGGGAGCTGTTTTTT. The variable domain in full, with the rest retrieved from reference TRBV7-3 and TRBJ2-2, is GAGVSQTPSNKVTEKGKYVELRCDPISGHTALYWYRQSLGQGPEFLIYFQGTGAADDSGLPNDRFFAVRPEGSVSTLKIQRTERGDSAVYLCASSWTSEGTGELFFGEGSRLTVL.

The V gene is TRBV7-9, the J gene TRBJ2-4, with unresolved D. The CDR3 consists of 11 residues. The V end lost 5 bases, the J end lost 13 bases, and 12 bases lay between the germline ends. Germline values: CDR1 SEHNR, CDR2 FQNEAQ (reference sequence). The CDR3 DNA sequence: TGTGCCAGCAGCCCCGAAAGTAGGCAGTACTTC. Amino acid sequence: CASSPESRQYF.

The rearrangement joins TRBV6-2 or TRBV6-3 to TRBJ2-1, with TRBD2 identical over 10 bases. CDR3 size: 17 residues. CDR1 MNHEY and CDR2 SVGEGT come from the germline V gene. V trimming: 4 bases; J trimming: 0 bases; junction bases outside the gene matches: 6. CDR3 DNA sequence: TGTGCCAGCAGTTTAGGACTAGCGGTAAGCTCCTACAATGAGCAGTTCTTC. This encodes CASSLGLAVSSYNEQFF.

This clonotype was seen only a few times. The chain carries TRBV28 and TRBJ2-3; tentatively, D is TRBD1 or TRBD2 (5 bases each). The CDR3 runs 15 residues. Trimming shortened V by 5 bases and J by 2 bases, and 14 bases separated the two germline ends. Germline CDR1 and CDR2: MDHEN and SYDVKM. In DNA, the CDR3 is TGTGCCAGCAGTATTGGGGGATCTCCCACAGATACGCAGTATTTT. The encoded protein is CASSIGGSPTDTQYF.

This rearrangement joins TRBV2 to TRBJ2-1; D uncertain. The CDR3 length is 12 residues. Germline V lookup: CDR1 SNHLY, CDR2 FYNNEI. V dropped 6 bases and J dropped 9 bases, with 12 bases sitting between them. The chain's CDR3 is CASRDTWAEQFF. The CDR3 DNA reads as TGTGCCAGCAGGGATACGTGGGCTGAGCAGTTCTTC.

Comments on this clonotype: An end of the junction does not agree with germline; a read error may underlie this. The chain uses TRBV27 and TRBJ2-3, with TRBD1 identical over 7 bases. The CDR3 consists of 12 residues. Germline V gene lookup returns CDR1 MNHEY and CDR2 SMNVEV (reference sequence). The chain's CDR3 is CVSSPRTGRQYF. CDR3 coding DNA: TGTGTCAGCAGTCCGCGGACAGGACGGCAGTATTTT.

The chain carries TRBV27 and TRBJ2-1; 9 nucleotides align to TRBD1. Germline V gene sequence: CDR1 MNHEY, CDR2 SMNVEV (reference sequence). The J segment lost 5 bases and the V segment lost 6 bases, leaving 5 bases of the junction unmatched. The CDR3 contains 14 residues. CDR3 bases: TGTGCCAGCAGCTTACAGGGGGCGCACAATGAGCAGTTCTTC. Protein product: CASSLQGAHNEQFF.

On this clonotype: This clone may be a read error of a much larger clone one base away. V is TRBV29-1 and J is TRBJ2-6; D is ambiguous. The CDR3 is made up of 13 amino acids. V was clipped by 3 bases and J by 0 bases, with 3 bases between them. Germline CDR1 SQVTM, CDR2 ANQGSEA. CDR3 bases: TGCAGCGTTGACGGCTCTGGGGCCAACGTCCTGACTTTC. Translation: CSVDGSGANVLTF.

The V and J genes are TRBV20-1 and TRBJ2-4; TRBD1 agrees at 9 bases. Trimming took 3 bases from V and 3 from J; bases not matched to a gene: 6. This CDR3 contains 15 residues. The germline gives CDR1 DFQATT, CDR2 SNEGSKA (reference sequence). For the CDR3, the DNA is TGCAGTGCTAGCTCGGGACAGGGCGGCAAAAACATTCAGTACTTC. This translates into CSASSGQGGKNIQYF.

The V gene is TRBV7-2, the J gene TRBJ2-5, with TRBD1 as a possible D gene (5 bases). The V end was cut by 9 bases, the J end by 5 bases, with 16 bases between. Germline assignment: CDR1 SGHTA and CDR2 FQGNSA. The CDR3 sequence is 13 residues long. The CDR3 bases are TGTGCCAGTTCGGGCCAAAAGGGGGAGACCCAGTACTTC. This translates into CASSGQKGETQYF.

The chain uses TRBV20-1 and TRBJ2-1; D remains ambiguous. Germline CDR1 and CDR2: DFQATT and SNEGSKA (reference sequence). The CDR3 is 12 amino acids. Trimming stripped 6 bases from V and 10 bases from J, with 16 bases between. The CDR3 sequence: CSARPTSNEQFF. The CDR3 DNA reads TGCAGTGCCAGACCTACGTCCAACGAGCAGTTCTTC.

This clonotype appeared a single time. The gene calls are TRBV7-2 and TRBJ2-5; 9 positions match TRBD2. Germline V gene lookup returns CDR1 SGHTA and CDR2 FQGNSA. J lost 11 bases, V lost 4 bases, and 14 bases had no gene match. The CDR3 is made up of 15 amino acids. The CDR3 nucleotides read TGTGCCAGCAGCTCGTTAGCGGGAGTACGCAACAAGCAGTACTTC. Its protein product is CASSSLAGVRNKQYF.

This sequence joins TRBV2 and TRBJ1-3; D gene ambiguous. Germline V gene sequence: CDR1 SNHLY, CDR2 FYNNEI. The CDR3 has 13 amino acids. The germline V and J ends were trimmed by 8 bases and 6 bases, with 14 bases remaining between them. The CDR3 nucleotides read TGTGCCAGCGTGCGGGCATTGGAAAACACCATATATTTT. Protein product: CASVRALENTIYF.

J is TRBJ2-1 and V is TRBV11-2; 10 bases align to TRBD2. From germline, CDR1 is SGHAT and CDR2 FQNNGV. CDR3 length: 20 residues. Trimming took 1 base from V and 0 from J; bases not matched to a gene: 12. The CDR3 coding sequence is TGTGCCAGCAGCTTAGTCAGAGCGGGGGGGCCTAGTATCTCCTACAATGAGCAGTTCTTC. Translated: CASSLVRAGGPSISYNEQFF.

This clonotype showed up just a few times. The CDR3 nucleotides read TGTGCCACCAGCAGGAGACAGGGACCCTACGAGCAGTACTTC. The encoded protein is CATSRRQGPYEQYF. J is TRBJ2-7 and V is TRBV15; 7 bases fit TRBD1. V dropped 3 bases and J dropped 2; count of bases not matched to a gene: 4. Germline CDR1 is LNHNV and CDR2 is YYDKDF (reference sequence). The CDR3 spans 14 residues.

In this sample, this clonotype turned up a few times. The CDR3 region is CASSYSKGSSGGNNEQFF. In DNA, the CDR3 is TGTGCCAGCAGTTACTCGAAAGGGTCCAGCGGGGGGAACAATGAGCAGTTCTTC. This rearrangement joins TRBV6-2 or TRBV6-3 to TRBJ2-1, with 9 bases identical to TRBD2. CDR3 length equals 18 residues. With 0 bases clipped from V and 5 bases from J, the junction kept 11 bases outside the gene matches. Germline values: CDR1 MNHEY, CDR2 SVGEGT.

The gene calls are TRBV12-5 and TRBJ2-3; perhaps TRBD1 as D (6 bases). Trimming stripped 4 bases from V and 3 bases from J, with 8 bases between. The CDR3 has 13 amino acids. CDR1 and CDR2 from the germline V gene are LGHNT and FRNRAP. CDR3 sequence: CASGSDSTDTQYF. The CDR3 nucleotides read TGTGCTAGTGGTTCGGACAGTACAGATACGCAGTATTTT.

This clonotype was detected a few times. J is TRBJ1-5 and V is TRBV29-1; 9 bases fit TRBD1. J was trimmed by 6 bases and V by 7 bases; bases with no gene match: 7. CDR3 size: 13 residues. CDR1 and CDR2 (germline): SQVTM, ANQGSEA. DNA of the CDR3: TGCAGCGCTGGGACAGGGTCAGGTCAGCCCCAGCATTTT. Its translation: CSAGTGSGQPQHF.